This T cell receptor (beta chain) came from a study of T-cell reconstitution after alpha-beta-depleted transplantation in children. Unique molecular identifiers tagged the TCRbeta library. TCRdb analysed the PCR reads with MiXCR anew, one entry per CDR3 protein. The sample lists a few hundred thousand distinct CDR3 sequences; 9.7% were seen once. This clonotype was counted many times. Germline V lookup: CDR1 SGHTA, CDR2 FQGNSA. This CDR3 is 17 amino acids long. With V trimmed by 0 bases and J by 2 bases, 7 bases remained unmatched. This chain uses TRBV7-2 with TRBJ1-2, with TRBD1 matching over 9 bases. This clonotype was sampled from a human donor who donated a stem cell graft to a child with SCID. Sequenced material: PBMCs from the stem cell graft donor, taken from the stem cell graft. The CDR3 DNA reads TGTGCCAGCAGCTTAGCAGCTGATGGACAGGGGAACTATGGCTACACCTTC. Amino acid sequence: CASSLAADGQGNYGYTF.